This TCR beta chain stems from a study of cytomegalovirus exposure and HLA in healthy donors. Deletions cut 0 bases from V and 2 bases from J, with 11 bases between. This CDR3 region has 15 residues. The germline V gene has CDR1 MNHEY and CDR2 SVGAGI. Primers: 60 Vbeta forward and 13 Jbeta reverse. The assay was immunoSEQ multiplex PCR, and TCRdb's table has in-frame clones only and misses some. The sample consists of around 50,000 clones, around 80% of them appearing once. Sequencing was done on a sample of PBMCs. This TCR came from a man aged 30 to 39 in good health and CMV-seropositive. This sequence joins TRBV6-5 and TRBJ2-7; perhaps TRBD1 as D (6 bases). The CDR3 spells CASSYSQGPPYEQYF. The CDR3 DNA reads TGTGCCAGCAGTTACTCACAGGGCCCTCCCTACGAGCAGTACTTC.